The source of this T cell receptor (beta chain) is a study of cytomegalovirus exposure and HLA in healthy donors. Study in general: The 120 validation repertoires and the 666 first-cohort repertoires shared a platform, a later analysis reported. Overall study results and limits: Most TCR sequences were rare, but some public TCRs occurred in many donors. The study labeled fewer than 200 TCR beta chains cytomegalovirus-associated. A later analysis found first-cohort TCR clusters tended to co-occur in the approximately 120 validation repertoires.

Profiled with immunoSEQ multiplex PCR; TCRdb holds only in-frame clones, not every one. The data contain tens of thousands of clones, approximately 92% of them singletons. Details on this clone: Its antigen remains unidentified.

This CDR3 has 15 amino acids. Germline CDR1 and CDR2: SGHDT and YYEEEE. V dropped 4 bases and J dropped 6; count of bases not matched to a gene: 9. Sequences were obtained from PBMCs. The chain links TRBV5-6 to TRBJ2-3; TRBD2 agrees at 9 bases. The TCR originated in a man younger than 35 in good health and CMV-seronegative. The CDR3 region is CASSPTAGGYDTQYF. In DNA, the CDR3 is TGTGCCAGCAGCCCAACGGCGGGAGGGTATGATACGCAGTATTTT.